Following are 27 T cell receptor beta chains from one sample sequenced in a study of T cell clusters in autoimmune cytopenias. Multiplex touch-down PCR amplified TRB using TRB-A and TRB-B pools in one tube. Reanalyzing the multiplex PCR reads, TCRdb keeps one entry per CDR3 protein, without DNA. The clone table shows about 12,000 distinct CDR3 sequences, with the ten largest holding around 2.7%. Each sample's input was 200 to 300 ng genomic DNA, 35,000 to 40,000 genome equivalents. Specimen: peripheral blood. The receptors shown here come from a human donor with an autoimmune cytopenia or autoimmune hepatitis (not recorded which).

The CDR3 loop reads CASSLAGTGMVAQYF. The V and J genes are TRBV5-6 and TRBJ2-5; the TCRdb call, TRBD1, lacks DNA for checking. CDR3 length equals 15 residues. Germline lookup yields CDR1 SGHDT and CDR2 YYEEEE.

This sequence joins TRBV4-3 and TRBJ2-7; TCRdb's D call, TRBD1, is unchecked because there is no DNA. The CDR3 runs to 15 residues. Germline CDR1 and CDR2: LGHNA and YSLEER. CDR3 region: CASSYTGQGSYEQYF.

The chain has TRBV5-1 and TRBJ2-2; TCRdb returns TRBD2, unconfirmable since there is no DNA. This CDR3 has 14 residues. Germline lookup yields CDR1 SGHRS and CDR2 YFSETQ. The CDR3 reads CASSLGAEGGELFF.

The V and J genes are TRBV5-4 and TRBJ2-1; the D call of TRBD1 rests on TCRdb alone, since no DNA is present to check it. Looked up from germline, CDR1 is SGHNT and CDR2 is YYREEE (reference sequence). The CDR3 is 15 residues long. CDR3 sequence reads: CASSLASGGDNEQFF. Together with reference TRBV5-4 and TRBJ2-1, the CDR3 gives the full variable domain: ETGVTQSPTHLIKTRGQQVTLRCSSQSGHNTVSWYQQALGQGPQFIFQYYREEENGRGNFPPRFSGLQFPNYSSELNVNALELDDSALYLCASSLASGGDNEQFFGPGTRLTVL.

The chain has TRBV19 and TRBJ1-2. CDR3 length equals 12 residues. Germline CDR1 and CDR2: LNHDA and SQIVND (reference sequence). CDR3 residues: CASSIDLYGYTF.

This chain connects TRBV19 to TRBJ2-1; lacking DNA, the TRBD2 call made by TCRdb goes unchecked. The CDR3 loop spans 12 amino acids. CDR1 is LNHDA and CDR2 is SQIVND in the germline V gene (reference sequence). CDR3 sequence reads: CASQLANDEQFF.

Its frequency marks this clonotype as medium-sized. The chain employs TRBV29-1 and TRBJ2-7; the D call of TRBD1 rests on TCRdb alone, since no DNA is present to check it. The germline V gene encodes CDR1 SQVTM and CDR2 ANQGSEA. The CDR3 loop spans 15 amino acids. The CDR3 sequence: CSVVIRDRSSYEQYF.

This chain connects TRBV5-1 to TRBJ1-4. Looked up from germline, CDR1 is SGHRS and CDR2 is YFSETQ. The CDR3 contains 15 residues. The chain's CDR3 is CASSLMGSTNEKLFF.

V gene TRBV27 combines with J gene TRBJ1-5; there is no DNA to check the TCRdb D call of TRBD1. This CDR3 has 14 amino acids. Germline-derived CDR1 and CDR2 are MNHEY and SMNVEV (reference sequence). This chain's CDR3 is CASSLLGGNQPQHF.

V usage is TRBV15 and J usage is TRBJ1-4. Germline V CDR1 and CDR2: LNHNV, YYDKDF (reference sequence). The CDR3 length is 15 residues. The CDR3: CATSRERVGGEKLFF.

CDR3 region: CASSYLGSLNTEAFF. This chain links TRBV6-5 with TRBJ1-1. Germline values: CDR1 MNHEY, CDR2 SVGAGI. The CDR3 is 15 residues long.

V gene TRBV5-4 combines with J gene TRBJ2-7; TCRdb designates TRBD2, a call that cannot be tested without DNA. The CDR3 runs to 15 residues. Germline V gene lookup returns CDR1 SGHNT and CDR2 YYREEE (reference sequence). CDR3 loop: CASSRRDNGGYEQYF.

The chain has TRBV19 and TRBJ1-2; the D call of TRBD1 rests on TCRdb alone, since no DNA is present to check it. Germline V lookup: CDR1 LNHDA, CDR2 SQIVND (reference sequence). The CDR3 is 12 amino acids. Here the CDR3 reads CASGTGGYGYTF.

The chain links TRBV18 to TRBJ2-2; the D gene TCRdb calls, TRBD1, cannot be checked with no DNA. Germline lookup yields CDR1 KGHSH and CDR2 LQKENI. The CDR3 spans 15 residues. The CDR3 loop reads CASSPGQGNTGELFF.

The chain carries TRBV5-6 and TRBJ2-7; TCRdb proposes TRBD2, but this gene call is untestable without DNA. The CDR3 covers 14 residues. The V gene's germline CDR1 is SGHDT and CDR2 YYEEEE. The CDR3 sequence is CASSFRGINYEQYF.

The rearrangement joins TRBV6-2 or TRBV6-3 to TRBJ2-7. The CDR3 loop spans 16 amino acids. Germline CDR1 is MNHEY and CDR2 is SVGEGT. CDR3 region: CASSYSTSRPLYEQYF.

CDR3 sequence reads: CASSYSSRLNQPQHF. The J gene is TRBJ1-5, the V gene TRBV6-1. Germline V gives CDR1 MNHNS, CDR2 SASEGT. The CDR3 loop spans 15 amino acids.

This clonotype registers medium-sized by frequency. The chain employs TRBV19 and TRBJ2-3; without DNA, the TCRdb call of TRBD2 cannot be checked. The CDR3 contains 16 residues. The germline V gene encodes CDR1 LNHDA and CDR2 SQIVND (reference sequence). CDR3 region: CASSLAGASGTDTQYF.

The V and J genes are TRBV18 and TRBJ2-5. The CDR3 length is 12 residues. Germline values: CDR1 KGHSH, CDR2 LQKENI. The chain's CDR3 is CASSPERQTQYF.

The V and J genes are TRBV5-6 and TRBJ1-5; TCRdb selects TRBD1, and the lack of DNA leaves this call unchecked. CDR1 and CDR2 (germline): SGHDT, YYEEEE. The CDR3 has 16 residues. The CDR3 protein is CASSFFGTGGGQPQHF. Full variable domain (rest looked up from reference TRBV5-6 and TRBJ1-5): DAGVTQSPTHLIKTRGQQVTLRCSPKSGHDTVSWYQQALGQGPQFIFQYYEEEERQRGNFPDRFSGHQFPNYSSELNVNALLLGDSALYLCASSFFGTGGGQPQHFGDGTRLSIL.

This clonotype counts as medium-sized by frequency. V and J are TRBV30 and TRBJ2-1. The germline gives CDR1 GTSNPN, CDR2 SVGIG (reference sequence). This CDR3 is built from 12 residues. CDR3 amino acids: CAWSTWVGEQFF.

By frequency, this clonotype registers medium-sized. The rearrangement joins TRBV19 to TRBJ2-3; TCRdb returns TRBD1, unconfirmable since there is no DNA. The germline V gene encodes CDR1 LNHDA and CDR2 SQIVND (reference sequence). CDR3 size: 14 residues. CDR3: CASSGGGRTDTQYF.

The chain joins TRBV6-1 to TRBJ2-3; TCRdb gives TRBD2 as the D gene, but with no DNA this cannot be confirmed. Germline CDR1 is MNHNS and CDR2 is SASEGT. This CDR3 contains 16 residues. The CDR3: CASSEQGRLFSDTQYF.

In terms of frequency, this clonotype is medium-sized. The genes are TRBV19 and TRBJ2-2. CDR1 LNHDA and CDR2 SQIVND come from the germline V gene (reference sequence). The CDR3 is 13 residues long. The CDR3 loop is CASSSVAPGELFF.

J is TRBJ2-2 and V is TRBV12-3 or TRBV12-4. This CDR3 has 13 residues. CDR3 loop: CASTSLNTGELFF.

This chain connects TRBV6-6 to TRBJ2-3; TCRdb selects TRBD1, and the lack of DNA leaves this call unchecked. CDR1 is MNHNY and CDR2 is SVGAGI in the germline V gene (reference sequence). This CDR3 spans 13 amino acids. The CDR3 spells CASGSPYTDTQYF.

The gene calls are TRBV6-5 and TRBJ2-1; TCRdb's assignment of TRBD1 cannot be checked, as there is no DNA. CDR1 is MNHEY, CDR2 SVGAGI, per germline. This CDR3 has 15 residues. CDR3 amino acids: CASSSTGDPYNEQFF.